What follows are 6 T cell receptor beta chains derived from one specimen sequenced in a study of blood T cell repertoires in COVID-19. Here immunoSEQ multiplex PCR was the method, and the copy in TCRdb shows in-frame clones only, minus some. The sample carries some 340,000 clones, about 86% recorded once. Specimen: peripheral blood. These receptors were taken from a man between 25 and 39 years old with active or convalescent COVID-19.

The V call is TRBV6-4, the J call TRBJ1-1; 7 nucleotides match TRBD1. With V trimmed by 0 bases and J by 12 bases, 10 bases remained unmatched. Germline loops: CDR1 MRHNA, CDR2 SNTAGT. This CDR3 spans 14 amino acids. CDR3 nucleotide sequence: TGTGCCAGCAGTGACTCGAGGACAGGTCCAAGAACTTTCTTT. The encoded protein is CASSDSRTGPRTFF.

Concerning this clone: This sample also contains other DNA sequences that code for the same CDR3. The J gene is TRBJ1-1, the V gene TRBV27, with D perhaps TRBD1 (5 bases). Trimming took off 2 bases at V and 2 bases at J, with 6 bases between the two ends. Germline V CDR1 and CDR2: MNHEY, SMNVEV (reference sequence). CDR3 length: 13 amino acids. CDR3 protein: CASSLGANTEAFF. The CDR3 bases are TGTGCCAGCAGTTTAGGGGCCAACACTGAAGCTTTCTTT.

V usage is TRBV7-3 and J usage is TRBJ2-1; TRBD2 is a possible D gene (6 bases). The germline CDR1 and CDR2 sequences are SGHTA and FQGTGA. V was pared by 2 bases and J by 8 bases, with 13 bases between. This CDR3 region has 14 residues. The CDR3 DNA is TGTGCCAGCAGCTTACCTGGCGGGGACTATGAGCAGTTCTTC. Translation: CASSLPGGDYEQFF.

The CDR3 loop reads CASSLRGGEKLFF. The CDR3 DNA sequence: TGTGCCAGCAGTTTAAGGGGAGGGGAGAAACTGTTTTTT. The chain carries TRBV28 and TRBJ1-4, with D possibly being TRBD1 (5 bases). This CDR3 region has 13 residues. V was cut by 2 bases and J by 11 bases, with 12 bases left in between. Germline-derived CDR1 and CDR2 are MDHEN and SYDVKM.

The rearrangement joins TRBV27 to TRBJ1-2; 9 nucleotides match TRBD1. Trimming at V came to 4 bases and at J to 9 bases, leaving 15 bases not matched to a gene. CDR1 is MNHEY and CDR2 is SMNVEV in the germline V gene (reference sequence). The CDR3 runs to 16 residues. The CDR3 nucleotides read TGTGCCAGCAGTTCTGTTCAGGACAGGGGCCTTGAGAGCTACACCTTC. Translated: CASSSVQDRGLESYTF.

The DNA of the CDR3 is TGTGCCAGCAATACAGGGGGGGTAGTTGGAAACACCATATATTTT. Translated, it gives CASNTGGVVGNTIYF. The gene calls are TRBV28 and TRBJ1-3; 8 positions match TRBD1. Germline lookup yields CDR1 MDHEN and CDR2 SYDVKM. With V trimmed by 7 bases and J by 3 bases, 8 bases remained unmatched. CDR3 length equals 15 residues. Full variable domain (rest looked up from reference TRBV28 and TRBJ1-3): DVKVTQSSRYLVKRTGEKVFLECVQDMDHENMFWYRQDPGLGLRLIYFSYDVKMKEKGDIPEGYSVSREKKERFSLILESASTNQTSMYLCASNTGGVVGNTIYFGEGSWLTVV.